These 8 T cell receptor beta chains originate from one sample sequenced in a study of cytomegalovirus exposure and HLA in healthy donors. Primers for the PCR totalled 60 Vbeta and 13 Jbeta. Profiling relied on immunoSEQ multiplex PCR, and the TCRdb table lists in-frame clones only, not all of them. The sample lists 100,000 to 150,000 clones; 80% were seen once. Source material: PBMCs. All receptors derive from a female donor in good health and CMV-seropositive.

The J gene is TRBJ1-5, the V gene TRBV7-2; 7 bases agree with TRBD1. Germline V gene lookup returns CDR1 SGHTA and CDR2 FQGNSA. Unmatched junction bases numbered 6, after V lost 0 bases and J lost 7 bases. The CDR3 spans 15 residues. The CDR3 sequence is CASSLAKGRGQPQHF. CDR3 in DNA: TGTGCCAGCAGCTTAGCTAAGGGCAGGGGGCAGCCCCAGCATTTT. The complete variable domain, with remaining parts taken from reference TRBV7-2 and TRBJ1-5, reads GAGVSQSPSNKVTEKGKDVELRCDPISGHTALYWYRQSLGQGLEFLIYFQGNSAPDKSGLPSDRFSAERTGGSVSTLTIQRTQQEDSAVYLCASSLAKGRGQPQHFGDGTRLSIL.

The gene calls are TRBV6-5 and TRBJ2-3; the D gene is possibly TRBD1 (5 bases). CDR3 length: 15 residues. Looked up from germline, CDR1 is MNHEY and CDR2 is SVGAGI. Trimming cost V 6 bases and J 5 bases, with 18 bases left between them. In nucleotides, the CDR3 is TGTGCCAGCAGAGAGTTACAGGCTGGTGAAGATACGCAGTATTTT. This gives the protein CASRELQAGEDTQYF.

V gene TRBV27 combines with J gene TRBJ1-1; TRBD1 aligns across 7 bases. Unmatched junction bases numbered 11, after V lost 7 bases and J lost 3 bases. The CDR3 is 15 amino acids. From germline, CDR1 is MNHEY and CDR2 SMNVEV (reference sequence). In nucleotides, the CDR3 is TGTGCCAGCACATCTCGGGACAGATACTACACTGAAGCTTTCTTT. Translating gives CASTSRDRYYTEAFF.

Here the CDR3 reads CASSSYRGTEAFF. CDR3 coding DNA: TGTGCCAGCAGTTCCTACAGGGGCACTGAAGCTTTCTTT. This chain links TRBV6-5 with TRBJ1-1; 7 bases map to TRBD1. The CDR3 is 13 residues long. Germline V gene lookup returns CDR1 MNHEY and CDR2 SVGAGI. V lost 4 bases, J lost 4 bases, and 3 bases stayed unmatched.

The V call is TRBV2, the J call TRBJ1-1; the D is unclear. With 4 bases removed from V and 6 bases from J, the gap between germline ends came to 6 bases. The CDR3 consists of 11 residues. The germline V gene encodes CDR1 SNHLY and CDR2 FYNNEI. The CDR3 loop is CASSVSSEAFF. In DNA, the CDR3 is TGTGCCAGCAGTGTAAGCTCTGAAGCTTTCTTT.

This chain joins TRBV19 and TRBJ1-3; 8 nucleotides align to TRBD1. CDR1 is LNHDA and CDR2 is SQIVND in the germline V gene (reference sequence). The ends lost 6 bases at V and 5 bases at J; junction bases unmatched: 6. This CDR3 has 14 residues. The CDR3 DNA reads TGTGCCAGTAGGACAGGGGCCGGGAGAAACACCATATATTTT. This translates into CASRTGAGRNTIYF.

The V call is TRBV11-2, the J call TRBJ2-5; TRBD2 is a possible D gene (6 bases). With 5 bases removed from V and 14 bases from J, the gap between germline ends came to 21 bases. There are 13 residues in the CDR3. Germline CDR1 SGHAT, CDR2 FQNNGV. CDR3 amino acids: CASSLPVEGRFYF. DNA for the CDR3: TGTGCCAGCAGCCTCCCCGTGGAGGGAAGATTTTACTTC.

Comments on this clone: Other DNA variants within this sample encode the same CDR3. The chain couples TRBV30 to TRBJ1-5; TRBD1 matches at 8 bases. V gave up 0 bases and J gave up 4 bases; unmatched junction bases: 2. Germline V gene data show CDR1 as GTSNPN and CDR2 as SVGIG (reference sequence). This CDR3 has 14 amino acids. The CDR3 DNA reads as TGTGCCTGGAGTGTAGGGACAGGTAATCAGCCCCAGCATTTT. The encoded protein is CAWSVGTGNQPQHF. Combining the CDR3 with reference TRBV30 and TRBJ1-5 gives the whole variable domain SQTIHQWPATLVQPVGSPLSLECTVEGTSNPNLYWYRQAAGRGLQLLFYSVGIGQISSEVPQNLSASRPQDRQFILSSKKLLLSDSGFYLCAWSVGTGNQPQHFGDGTRLSIL.